Described below is a single T cell receptor (beta chain) sequence and its context. Its target is unknown. This entry comes from a study of shared clonotypes between healthy human individuals. Whole-study findings and limits: Researchers sampled only blood; tissue repertoires likely differ.

The junction had 9 bases not matched to a gene; V was cut back by 5 bases and J by 6 bases. Looked up from germline, CDR1 is SGHRS and CDR2 is YFSETQ. The CDR3 contains 15 residues. TCRdb keeps only in-frame clones here, not all; method: immunoSEQ multiplex PCR. This repertoire shows hundreds of thousands of clones, 55% to 75% found once; its top ten account for about 1.8%. The sequencing input was memory CD4+ T cells sorted from blood. Subset noted: CD45RA-negative fraction. The receptor comes from a woman between 25 and 40 years old in good health. The chain recombines TRBV5-1 with TRBJ1-1; 11 nucleotides line up with TRBD1. The CDR3 spells CASRDRPGQGAEAFF. The CDR3 region has the DNA TGCGCCAGCAGGGATCGACCGGGACAGGGGGCTGAAGCTTTCTTT.